These T cell receptor beta chains were read from a single sample in a study of blood T cell repertoires in COVID-19. Profiling relied on immunoSEQ multiplex PCR, and the TCRdb table lists in-frame clones only, not all of them. The table lists roughly 100,000 clones, just under 95% of them singletons, with under 2% in the top ten. Sequencing was done on a sample of peripheral blood. Receptors originate from a woman between 50 and 59 years old with COVID-19, enrolled during active disease. The CDR3 runs from the conserved cysteine through the conserved F or W. D genes are given only for firm matches. Size tells how often a clone was seen (once, few, many) or the class of an expanded clone, and some rows leave it out.

TRBJ1-5,.,12,TRBV9,.,TGTGCCAGCAGTCGCGGGGGACAGCCCCAGCATTTT,CASSRGGQPQHF
TRBJ2-5,.,14,TRBV21-1,.,TGTGCCAGCAGCAAAGGCTTCAGGGGAGAGACCCAGTACTTC,CASSKGFRGETQYF
TRBJ2-3,.,14,TRBV6-2/TRBV6-3,.,TGTGCCAGCAGCGTCGCTAGTTTCCCAGATACGCAGTATTTT,CASSVASFPDTQYF
TRBJ1-3,.,13,TRBV30,.,TGTGCCTGGAGTAGGGGGAGTGGAAACACCATATATTTT,CAWSRGSGNTIYF
TRBJ1-2,.,12,TRBV7-9,.,TGTGCCAGCAGGTTTCAGTTCTATGGCTACACCTTC,CASRFQFYGYTF
TRBJ1-6,TRBD1,14,TRBV6-6,few,TGTGCCAGCAGTTCCTCAGGGGGAAGTTCACCCCTCCACTTT,CASSSSGGSSPLHF
TRBJ1-4,.,15,TRBV5-1,.,TGCGCCAGCAGCTCAATCGGGGGATTAGGCGAAAAACTGTTTTTT,CASSSIGGLGEKLFF
TRBJ2-2,.,13,TRBV28,.,TGTGCCAGCAGCCGTGGGGGGACCGGGGAGCTGTTTTTT,CASSRGGTGELFF
TRBJ2-7,TRBD1,13,TRBV10-3,.,TGTGCCATGGGGACAGGGGAATTCAACGAGCAGTACTTC,CAMGTGEFNEQYF
TRBJ1-5,.,13,TRBV15,.,TGTGCCACCAGCAGAGACAGGAATCAGCCCCAGCATTTT,CATSRDRNQPQHF
TRBJ2-1,.,15,TRBV6-4,.,TGTGCCAGCAGTGCCTCCACCTCCATGAGGCTTGAGCAGTTCTTC,CASSASTSMRLEQFF
TRBJ1-1,.,15,TRBV27,.,TGTGCCAGCATAATGGGGGGGGTCCCTCACACTGAAGCTTTCTTT,CASIMGGVPHTEAFF
TRBJ2-1,TRBD2,17,TRBV5-1,.,TGCGCCAGCAGCTCGGAACGACTAGCGGGGAGAAACAATGAGCAGTTCTTC,CASSSERLAGRNNEQFF
TRBJ1-2,.,15,TRBV6-5,.,TGTGCCACCATTCCCCGCTCCAACCGAGGGTTAGGCTACACCTTC,CATIPRSNRGLGYTF
TRBJ2-6,TRBD1,19,TRBV7-8,.,TGTGCCAGCAGCTTCAGACAGGGGGCGTTAAGCTCTGGGGCCAACGTCCTGACTTTC,CASSFRQGALSSGANVLTF
TRBJ1-4,.,14,TRBV7-2,.,TGTGCCAGCAGCTTGAGAGGGTGGGCTGAAAAACTGTTTTTT,CASSLRGWAEKLFF
TRBJ2-2,.,15,TRBV19,.,TGTGCCAGTAACTTTTACACTCCGGGCACCGGGGAGCTGTTTTTT,CASNFYTPGTGELFF
TRBJ1-2,.,12,TRBV11-3,.,TGTGCCAGCAGCTTCGGGGACTATGGCTACACCTTC,CASSFGDYGYTF
TRBJ1-5,TRBD1,14,TRBV13,.,TGTGCCAGCAGCTCTAGGACAGGGAACGGGCCCCAGCATTTT,CASSSRTGNGPQHF
TRBJ1-2,TRBD1,15,TRBV19,.,TGTGCCAGTAGTATAGCTGGGGGGACAGGGCATGGCTACACCTTC,CASSIAGGTGHGYTF
TRBJ1-3,.,15,TRBV6-1,.,TGTGCCAGCAGTGAAGCTTTCAGCTCTGGAAACACCATATATTTT,CASSEAFSSGNTIYF
TRBJ1-2,TRBD1,15,TRBV4-1,.,TGCGCCAGCAGCCAAGCGGGACAGGGGGTGGGTGGCTACACCTTC,CASSQAGQGVGGYTF
TRBJ1-4,.,13,TRBV24-1,.,TGTGCCACCAGTAGGGGTGCTAATGAAAAACTGTTTTTT,CATSRGANEKLFF
TRBJ2-5,TRBD2,17,TRBV7-2,once,TGTGCCAGCAGCGTCCGGACTAGCGGGGGGGCCGGAGAGACCCAGTACTTC,CASSVRTSGGAGETQYF
TRBJ1-2,TRBD1,15,TRBV6-5,few,TGTGCCAGCAGTTACTCGCATCAGGGGGCGAATGGCTACACCTTC,CASSYSHQGANGYTF
TRBJ1-2,TRBD1,14,TRBV6-5,.,TGTGCCAGCAGTTCCGGACAGGGGCACTATGGCTACACCTTC,CASSSGQGHYGYTF
TRBJ2-1,.,13,TRBV29-1,.,TGCAGCGTTGAAGATCCCGCGGCGTTAGGGCAGTTCTTC,CSVEDPAALGQFF
TRBJ2-3,.,13,TRBV19,.,TGTGCCAGTAGTCTGACAGGCACAGATACGCAGTATTTT,CASSLTGTDTQYF
TRBJ1-3,.,16,TRBV5-1,.,TGCGCCAGCAGCGCGGTACCAGGGGCCTCTGGAAACACCATATATTTT,CASSAVPGASGNTIYF
TRBJ1-5,TRBD1,15,TRBV9,.,TGTGCCAGCAGCCGCAATTCGGACAGGGATCAGCCCCAGCATTTT,CASSRNSDRDQPQHF
TRBJ1-1,.,14,TRBV10-3,.,TGTGCCATCAGTGAATTAGGGACAAAGGGTGAAGCTTTCTTT,CAISELGTKGEAFF
TRBJ2-1,.,15,TRBV4-1,.,TGCGCCAGCAGCCAAGATCGCCAGGGTGTCGATGAGCAGTTCTTC,CASSQDRQGVDEQFF
TRBJ2-3,TRBD2,15,TRBV27,.,TGTGCCAGCAGTTTATCGCAGGGAGGGGCAGATACGCAGTATTTT,CASSLSQGGADTQYF
TRBJ1-3,.,15,TRBV5-4,.,TGTGCCAGCAGCACAGGGTACCCCCCTGGAAACACCATATATTTT,CASSTGYPPGNTIYF
TRBJ2-1,TRBD2,13,TRBV27,.,TGTGCCAGCAGGCGGGGGGCCTGGGAGGAGCAGTTCTTC,CASRRGAWEEQFF
TRBJ2-1,TRBD2,15,TRBV5-4,.,TGTGCCAGCAGCAAGAGCGGGGGACCTGACAATGAGCAGTTCTTC,CASSKSGGPDNEQFF